Sequencing of this TCR beta chain was carried out in a study of shared clonotypes between healthy human individuals. Study details: Per donor, CD8 memory used one plate, CD8 naive used two, CD4 memory used three and CD4 naive used three.

Study-level results: As a rule, naive subsets had a larger estimated richness than memory subsets. Rarefaction showed that sequencing of sorted subsets was incomplete (despite large depth).

Here immunoSEQ multiplex PCR was the method, and the copy in TCRdb shows in-frame clones only, minus some. Of roughly 2.5 million clones listed, just over 90% are singletons. Germline V gene sequence: CDR1 MNHNS, CDR2 SASEGT. The CDR3 contains 16 residues. Trimming pared 0 bases from V and 3 bases from J, leaving 11 bases between. As for this clone: Its antigen remains unidentified.

Specimen: naive CD4+ T cells sorted from blood. Stated subset: CD45RA+ positively selected. This clonotype was sampled from a man aged 18 to 30 in good health. This chain connects TRBV6-1 to TRBJ1-4, with a possible D match to TRBD1 (5 bases). As DNA, the CDR3 is TGTGCCAGCAGTGAAGCGATGGGGGTAGCTAATGAAAAACTGTTTTTT. Protein product: CASSEAMGVANEKLFF.